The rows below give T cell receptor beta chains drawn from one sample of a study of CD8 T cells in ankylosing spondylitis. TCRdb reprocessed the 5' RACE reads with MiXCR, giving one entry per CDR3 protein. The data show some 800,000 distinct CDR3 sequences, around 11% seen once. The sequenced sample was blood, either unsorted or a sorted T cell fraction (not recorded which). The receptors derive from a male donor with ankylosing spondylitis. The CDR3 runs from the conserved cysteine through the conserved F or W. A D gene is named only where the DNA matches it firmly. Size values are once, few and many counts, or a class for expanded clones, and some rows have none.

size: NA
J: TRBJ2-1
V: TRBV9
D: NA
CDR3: CASSVASVGIEFF
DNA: TGTGCCAGCAGCGTAGCTTCGGTGGGGATAGAGTTCTTC

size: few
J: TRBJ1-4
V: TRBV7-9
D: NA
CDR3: CASSPWGVSEKLFF
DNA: TGTGCCAGCAGCCCATGGGGAGTTAGCGAAAAACTGTTTTTT

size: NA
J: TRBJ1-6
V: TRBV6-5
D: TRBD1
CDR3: CASSYRTGLDSPLHF
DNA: TGTGCCAGCAGTTACAGGACAGGTTTAGATTCACCCCTCCACTTT

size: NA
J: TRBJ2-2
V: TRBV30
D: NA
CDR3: CAWSVRTTSELFF
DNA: TGTGCCTGGAGTGTACGGACCACAAGTGAGCTGTTTTTT

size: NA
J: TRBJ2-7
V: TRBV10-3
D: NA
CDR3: CAISAGDVFPEQYF
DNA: TGTGCCATCAGTGCCGGGGACGTTTTCCCCGAGCAGTACTTC

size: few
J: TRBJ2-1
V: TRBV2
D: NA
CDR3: CAHRRGGNEQFF
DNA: TGTGCCCACCGGAGAGGGGGTAATGAGCAGTTCTTC

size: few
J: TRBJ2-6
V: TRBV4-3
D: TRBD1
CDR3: CASSEGAAGANVLTF
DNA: TGCGCCAGCAGCGAGGGGGCGGCTGGGGCCAACGTCCTGACTTTC

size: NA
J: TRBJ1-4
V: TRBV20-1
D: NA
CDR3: CSARVGPLEKLFF
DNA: TGCAGTGCTAGAGTGGGGCCCTTGGAAAAACTGTTTTTT

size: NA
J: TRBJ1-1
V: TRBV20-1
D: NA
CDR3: CSAMGNVNAEAFF
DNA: TGCAGTGCTATGGGCAACGTAAACGCTGAAGCTTTCTTT

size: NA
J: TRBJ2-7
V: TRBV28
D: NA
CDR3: CASRTGTLLEQYF
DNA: TGTGCCAGCAGGACCGGGACCTTGCTCGAGCAGTACTTC

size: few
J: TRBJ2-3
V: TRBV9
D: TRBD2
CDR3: CASSVGLTSGAPTDTQYF
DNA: TGTGCCAGCAGCGTAGGACTGACTAGCGGGGCCCCCACAGATACGCAGTATTTT

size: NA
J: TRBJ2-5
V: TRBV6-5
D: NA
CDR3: CASSYSRREYRETQYF
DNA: TGTGCCAGCAGTTACTCTCGCCGGGAGTACCGAGAGACCCAGTACTTC

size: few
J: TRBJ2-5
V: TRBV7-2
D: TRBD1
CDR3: CASSFRDRGQTQYF
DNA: TGTGCCAGCAGCTTCCGGGACAGGGGACAGACCCAGTACTTC

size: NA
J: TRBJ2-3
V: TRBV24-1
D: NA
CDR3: CATSDSRGEGTDTQYF
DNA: TGTGCCACCAGTGATTCAAGGGGGGAAGGCACAGATACGCAGTATTTT

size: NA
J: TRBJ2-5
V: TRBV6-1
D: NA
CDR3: CASSRTKGRGETQYF
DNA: TGTGCCAGCAGTCGCACTAAGGGACGAGGAGAGACCCAGTACTTC

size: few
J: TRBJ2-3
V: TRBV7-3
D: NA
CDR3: CASSSLPTQDTQYF
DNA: TGTGCCAGCAGCTCCCTCCCTACACAGGATACGCAGTATTTT

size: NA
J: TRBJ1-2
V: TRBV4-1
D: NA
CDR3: CASNSGTRTMGYTF
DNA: TGCGCCAGCAACTCCGGGACACGAACTATGGGCTACACCTTC

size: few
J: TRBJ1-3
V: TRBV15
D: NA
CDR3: CATSPLRGNTIYF
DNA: TGTGCCACCAGCCCCCTTCGGGGAAACACCATATATTTT

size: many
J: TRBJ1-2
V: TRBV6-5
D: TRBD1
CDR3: CASSSGQGPGYTF
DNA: TGTGCCAGCAGTTCGGGACAGGGGCCTGGCTACACCTTC

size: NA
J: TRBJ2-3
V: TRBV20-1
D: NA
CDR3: CSARDPQGGTDTQYF
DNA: TGCAGTGCTAGAGACCCCCAGGGGGGTACAGATACGCAGTATTTT

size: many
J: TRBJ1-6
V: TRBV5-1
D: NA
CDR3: CASSLSSPRVSSVNSPLHF
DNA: TGCGCCAGCAGCTTGTCCTCTCCGAGAGTTTCATCCGTGAATTCACCCCTCCACTTT

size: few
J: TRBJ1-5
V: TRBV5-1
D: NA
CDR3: CASSLEGGLSNQPQHF
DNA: TGCGCCAGCAGCTTGGAGGGGGGGTTGAGCAATCAGCCCCAGCATTTT